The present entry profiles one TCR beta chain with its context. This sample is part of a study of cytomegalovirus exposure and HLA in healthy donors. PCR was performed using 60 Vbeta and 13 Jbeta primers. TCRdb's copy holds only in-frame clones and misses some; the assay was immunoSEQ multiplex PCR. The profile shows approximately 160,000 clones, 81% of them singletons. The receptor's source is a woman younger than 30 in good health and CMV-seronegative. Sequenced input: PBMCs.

CDR3 residues: CASSTLDGGGYTF. The CDR3 DNA follows: TGTGCCAGTAGTACCCTGGACGGCGGGGGCTACACCTTC. The gene calls are TRBV19 and TRBJ1-2; no clear D. The CDR3 covers 13 residues. The germline CDR1 and CDR2 sequences are LNHDA and SQIVND (reference sequence). The V end lost 4 bases, the J end lost 8 bases, and 14 bases lay between the germline ends. Combining the CDR3 with reference TRBV19 and TRBJ1-2 gives the whole variable domain DGGITQSPKYLFRKEGQNVTLSCEQNLNHDAMYWYRQDPGQGLRLIYYSQIVNDFQKGDIAEGYSVSREKKESFPLTVTSAQKNPTAFYLCASSTLDGGGYTFGSGTRLTVV.